This T cell receptor beta chain was captured by sequencing in a study of T-cell memory formation after mild COVID-19. Across the whole study: For the most part, TCR clusters were specific to one donor.

Between the trimmed V and J ends, which lost 4 bases and 0 bases, there was a span of 7 bases. The CDR3 is made up of 13 amino acids. Study-level results: Contracting clones localized mainly to CM and EM when CD4+ and mainly to EMRA when CD8+.

Comment on this clonotype: Its antigen is unknown.

TCRdb recomputed calls from the 5' RACE reads with MiXCR, one row per CDR3 protein. The sample has 150,000 to 200,000 distinct CDR3 sequences, about an eighth seen once. The rearrangement uses TRBV12-3 or TRBV12-4 and TRBJ2-7, with D hard to call. The sequence was obtained from a young man who had mild COVID-19 (a few samples of this study predate the infection). Cell type and time point are not known. The specimen sequenced was PBMCs or a T cell subset sorted from them (not recorded which). CDR3 sequence: CASSWGSSYEQYF. The CDR3 DNA sequence: TGTGCCAGCAGTTGGGGATCCTCCTACGAGCAGTACTTC.